Below are 28 T cell receptor beta chains sequenced from a single sample in a study of cytomegalovirus exposure and HLA in healthy donors. 60 Vbeta and 13 Jbeta primers were used in PCR. Some clones are missing from TCRdb's copy, which holds only in-frame ones; the method was immunoSEQ multiplex PCR. This sample has over 150,000 clones, with roughly 83% found just once. The sample comprised PBMCs. The receptors come from a man under 40 in good health and CMV-seropositive.

This clone was found a few times. The chain recombines TRBV28 with TRBJ2-7; D perhaps matches TRBD2 (5 bases). Between the trimmed V and J ends, which lost 7 bases and 2 bases, there was a span of 15 bases. Germline V lookup: CDR1 MDHEN, CDR2 SYDVKM. The CDR3 contains 14 residues. The CDR3 bases are TGTGCCAGCAAGGGAGCGGCCCAGACCTACGAGCAGTACTTC. Residues: CASKGAAQTYEQYF. Drawing the rest from reference TRBV28 and TRBJ2-7, the complete variable domain is DVKVTQSSRYLVKRTGEKVFLECVQDMDHENMFWYRQDPGLGLRLIYFSYDVKMKEKGDIPEGYSVSREKKERFSLILESASTNQTSMYLCASKGAAQTYEQYFGPGTRLTVT.

The chain has TRBV27 and TRBJ1-2, with TRBD1 matching over 9 bases. The CDR3 loop spans 15 amino acids. Germline CDR1 MNHEY, CDR2 SMNVEV (reference sequence). J gave up 7 bases and V 0 bases, and 6 bases lay outside the gene matches. In DNA, the CDR3 is TGTGCCAGCAGTTTATCCGGGACAGGGAGAGGTGGCTACACCTTC. Its translation is CASSLSGTGRGGYTF.

This rearrangement joins TRBV4-3 to TRBJ1-5; tentatively, D is TRBD1 (6 bases). V was pared by 1 base and J by 5 bases, with 12 bases between. Looked up from germline, CDR1 is LGHNA and CDR2 is YSLEER. This CDR3 has 15 residues. CDR3 sequence: CASSQGQAGHQPQHF. The CDR3, as DNA: TGCGCCAGCAGCCAAGGACAGGCGGGCCATCAGCCCCAGCATTTT.

The chain employs TRBV19 and TRBJ1-3, with D unclear. The CDR3 has 15 residues. CDR1 and CDR2 from the germline V gene are LNHDA and SQIVND (reference sequence). Trimming took off 6 bases at V and 3 bases at J, with 15 bases between the two ends. CDR3 region: CASSESRLGGNTIYF. CDR3 nucleotides: TGTGCCAGTAGCGAATCCCGACTGGGTGGAAACACCATATATTTT.

V usage is TRBV5-1 and J usage is TRBJ2-3; the match to TRBD2 covers 11 bases. CDR1 SGHRS and CDR2 YFSETQ come from the germline V gene. Trimming took 0 bases from V and 0 from J; bases not matched to a gene: 9. CDR3 length equals 19 residues. The CDR3: CASSLAPSGGYSSTDTQYF. The CDR3 region has the DNA TGCGCCAGCAGCTTGGCCCCTAGCGGGGGGTACTCTAGCACAGATACGCAGTATTTT.

The rearrangement joins TRBV14 to TRBJ1-5, with D perhaps TRBD1 (5 bases). This CDR3 is 14 amino acids long. Trimming left V 1 base short and J 4 bases short, with 8 bases between. Germline V gene data show CDR1 as SGHDN and CDR2 as FVKESK. The CDR3 protein is CASSQGAGNQPQHF. DNA of the CDR3: TGTGCCAGCAGCCAAGGGGCAGGGAATCAGCCCCAGCATTTT.

The rearrangement links TRBV28 to TRBJ2-7, with 13 positions matching TRBD2. The trim removed 6 bases at V and 2 bases at J, leaving 7 bases unmatched. CDR1 is MDHEN, CDR2 SYDVKM, per germline. The CDR3 length is 16 residues. CDR3 residues: CASSLGLAGVAYEQYF. The CDR3 DNA sequence: TGTGCCAGCAGCCTCGGACTAGCGGGAGTGGCCTACGAGCAGTACTTC. The whole variable domain, filled in from reference TRBV28 and TRBJ2-7, reads DVKVTQSSRYLVKRTGEKVFLECVQDMDHENMFWYRQDPGLGLRLIYFSYDVKMKEKGDIPEGYSVSREKKERFSLILESASTNQTSMYLCASSLGLAGVAYEQYFGPGTRLTVT.

The rearrangement joins TRBV12-5 to TRBJ1-2; D not resolved. Germline CDR1 reads LGHNT; CDR2 reads FRNRAP. Trimming removed 9 bases from V and 4 bases from J, with 12 bases in between. This CDR3 has 12 amino acids. In DNA form, the CDR3 reads TGTGCTAGCGCGGGGTCTGGCTATGGCTACACCTTC. It is translated as CASAGSGYGYTF. The variable domain in full, completed from reference TRBV12-5 and TRBJ1-2, reads DARVTQTPRHKVTEMGQEVTMRCQPILGHNTVFWYRQTMMQGLELLAYFRNRAPLDDSGMPKDRFSAEMPDATLATLKIQPSEPRDSAVYFCASAGSGYGYTFGSGTRLTVV.

The V and J genes are TRBV4-1 and TRBJ1-1; unclear D gene. This CDR3 spans 15 amino acids. The germline V gene has CDR1 MGHRA and CDR2 YSYEKL. Trimming removed 3 bases at V and 1 base at J, with 12 bases between. The DNA of the CDR3 is TGCGCCAGCAGCCACGTGGGGAGGCAGAACACTGAAGCTTTCTTT. Protein: CASSHVGRQNTEAFF.

In this sample, this clone turned up a few times. This chain uses TRBV10-1 with TRBJ2-7; TRBD1 matches 9 bases. The CDR3 totals 14 residues. Germline CDR1 WNHNN, CDR2 SYGVQD (reference sequence). After removal of 11 bases from V and 2 bases from J, the junction contained 10 bases not matched to a gene. The CDR3 sequence is CAVAKGQGPYEQYF. The CDR3 DNA is TGCGCCGTCGCCAAGGGACAGGGACCCTACGAGCAGTACTTC.

This clone showed up just a few times. The chain couples TRBV5-5 to TRBJ2-7; D might be TRBD1 (5 bases). V was pared by 1 base and J by 6 bases, with 20 bases between. The germline gives CDR1 SGHKS, CDR2 YYEKEE (reference sequence). This CDR3 comprises 16 residues. CDR3 nucleotides: TGTGCCAGCAGCTTGTCGGACACCCTGCTCAAAACCGAGCAGTACTTC. Translating gives CASSLSDTLLKTEQYF.

The CDR3 is CASSESGYEQYF. CDR3 sequence (DNA): TGTGCCAGCAGTGAAAGCGGCTACGAGCAGTACTTC. V gene TRBV2 combines with J gene TRBJ2-7; D perhaps matches TRBD2 (5 bases). V was pared by 2 bases and J by 3 bases, with 5 bases between. Per germline, CDR1 SNHLY and CDR2 FYNNEI. This CDR3 region has 12 residues.

V gene TRBV2 combines with J gene TRBJ1-5; weak D call: TRBD1 (5 bases). The CDR3 runs 15 residues. Trimming cost V 8 bases and J 2 bases, with 16 bases left between them. Germline CDR1 reads SNHLY; CDR2 reads FYNNEI. This chain's CDR3 is CASSWGVGGNQPQHF. The DNA for the CDR3 is TGTGCCAGCTCTTGGGGGGTGGGGGGCAATCAGCCCCAGCATTTT.

The chain joins TRBV29-1 to TRBJ2-5; tentatively, D is TRBD1 (5 bases). Trimming stripped 8 bases from V and 2 bases from J, with 15 bases between. The CDR3 extends over 13 amino acids. CDR1 SQVTM and CDR2 ANQGSEA come from the germline V gene. The DNA for the CDR3 is TGCAGCCATGTCGGCACAGGTCAAGAGACCCAGTACTTC. This encodes CSHVGTGQETQYF.

This sequence joins TRBV6-5 and TRBJ2-5; no firm D call. The CDR3 consists of 13 residues. With 2 bases removed from V and 7 bases from J, the gap between germline ends came to 11 bases. CDR1 and CDR2 from the germline V gene are MNHEY and SVGAGI. The CDR3 sequence is CASSYNFVVTQYF. Written as DNA, the CDR3 is TGTGCCAGCAGTTACAACTTCGTGGTGACCCAGTACTTC.

The chain has TRBV5-1 and TRBJ2-4; 9 bases are shared with TRBD1. Germline V gene lookup returns CDR1 SGHRS and CDR2 YFSETQ. J gave up 2 bases and V 4 bases, and 7 bases lay outside the gene matches. The CDR3 spans 16 residues. CDR3 nucleotide sequence: TGCGCCAGCAGCCGGACAGGGGCCATAACCAAAAACATTCAGTACTTC. Translating gives CASSRTGAITKNIQYF.

This sequence joins TRBV18 and TRBJ2-7; 7 nucleotides align to TRBD1. V was clipped by 0 bases and J by 7 bases; unmatched bases: 12. CDR3 size: 16 residues. Germline values: CDR1 KGHSH, CDR2 LQKENI. CDR3 amino acids: CASSPPQTGYLPEQYF. The CDR3 DNA is TGTGCCAGCTCACCACCGCAGACAGGGTATCTCCCAGAGCAGTACTTC.

This clone was picked up a small number of times. The chain is built from TRBV19 and TRBJ2-5; 7 bases map to TRBD2. Germline V gives CDR1 LNHDA, CDR2 SQIVND (reference sequence). The CDR3 totals 13 residues. The junction had 1 base not matched to a gene; V was cut back by 4 bases and J by 2 bases. CDR3 loop: CASSRGGQETQYF. DNA of the CDR3: TGTGCCAGTAGTAGGGGGGGGCAAGAGACCCAGTACTTC.

This clone was seen a single time. DNA for the CDR3: TGCGCCAGCAGCTCCCTAGGGACAGGGGGCGCGGTTGATGGCTACACCTTC. It yields the protein CASSSLGTGGAVDGYTF. The chain carries TRBV5-1 and TRBJ1-2, with 12 nucleotides matching TRBD1. Germline V CDR1 and CDR2: SGHRS, YFSETQ. The ends lost 3 bases at V and 6 bases at J; junction bases unmatched: 12. The CDR3 sequence is 17 residues long.

The chain carries TRBV7-2 and TRBJ2-3; 15 bases line up with TRBD2. Germline CDR1 SGHTA, CDR2 FQGNSA. V was pared by 3 bases and J by 0 bases, with 1 base of the junction left unmatched. CDR3 length: 17 residues. CDR3 sequence (DNA): TGTGCCAGCAGCTTTGGGACTAGCGGGGGGAGCACAGATACGCAGTATTTT. Its translation: CASSFGTSGGSTDTQYF. The variable domain in full, completed from reference TRBV7-2 and TRBJ2-3, reads GAGVSQSPSNKVTEKGKDVELRCDPISGHTALYWYRQSLGQGLEFLIYFQGNSAPDKSGLPSDRFSAERTGGSVSTLTIQRTQQEDSAVYLCASSFGTSGGSTDTQYFGPGTRLTVL.

The rearrangement links TRBV5-4 to TRBJ2-7; 12 bases are a match to TRBD2. The CDR3 runs to 14 residues. Germline trimming cut 3 bases from V and 7 bases from J; bases unmatched to any gene: 5. Per germline, CDR1 SGHNT and CDR2 YYREEE (reference sequence). The CDR3 nucleotides read TGTGCCAGCAGCTCCCTGACTAGCGGGAGAGAGCAGTACTTC. Translating it yields CASSSLTSGREQYF.

This clone was detected a few times. The J gene is TRBJ1-2, the V gene TRBV30; D is unclear. CDR3 length: 11 amino acids. V was trimmed by 5 bases and J by 3 bases, leaving 7 bases between them. The V gene's germline CDR1 is GTSNPN and CDR2 SVGIG (reference sequence). CDR3 residues: CAWGPYYGYTF. As DNA, the CDR3 is TGTGCCTGGGGGCCTTACTATGGCTACACCTTC.

The CDR3 loop is CASSFKGGEYQETQYF. CDR3 DNA sequence: TGTGCCAGCAGCTTTAAAGGGGGGGAGTACCAAGAGACCCAGTACTTC. This sequence joins TRBV7-3 and TRBJ2-5; D may be TRBD2 (7 bases). CDR1 and CDR2 from the germline V gene are SGHTA and FQGTGA. Trimming shortened V by 3 bases and J by 0 bases, and 14 bases separated the two germline ends. CDR3 length: 16 residues.

The CDR3, as DNA: TGTGCAAGTCGCTCGGGGGGGTCACCCCTCCACTTT. Translating it yields CASRSGGSPLHF. The chain uses TRBV12-2 and TRBJ1-6. TRBV12-2 counts as a pseudogene. The CDR3 is 12 residues long.

Only a few counts were recorded for this clone. The chain uses TRBV11-2 and TRBJ2-3, with D unclear. V shed 5 bases and J shed 0 bases, with 3 bases lying between them. This CDR3 is built from 12 residues. The germline V gene encodes CDR1 SGHAT and CDR2 FQNNGV. The CDR3 is CASSRSTDTQYF. CDR3 DNA: TGTGCCAGCAGCCGGAGCACAGATACGCAGTATTTT.

This clone was seen only once. The chain recombines TRBV30 with TRBJ1-2, with 8 bases lining up with TRBD1. The CDR3 loop spans 14 amino acids. Germline V gives CDR1 GTSNPN, CDR2 SVGIG (reference sequence). The V gene end was trimmed by 3 bases and the J gene end by 4 bases; junction bases not matched to a gene: 7. CDR3 coding DNA: TGTGCCTGGAGGGACACGGGACAGGTCTATGGCTACACCTTC. It is translated as CAWRDTGQVYGYTF.

The chain employs TRBV6-1 and TRBJ1-1; possibly TRBD1 for D (5 bases). Trimming removed 3 bases from V and 0 bases from J, with 11 bases in between. The V gene's germline CDR1 is MNHNS and CDR2 SASEGT. The CDR3 extends over 15 amino acids. CDR3 protein: CASSESGSMNTEAFF. For the CDR3, the DNA is TGTGCCAGCAGTGAGTCAGGGTCTATGAACACTGAAGCTTTCTTT.

The V and J genes are TRBV19 and TRBJ1-5; TRBD1 matches 10 bases. The CDR3 spans 15 residues. Looked up from germline, CDR1 is LNHDA and CDR2 is SQIVND (reference sequence). Trimming removed 5 bases from V and 4 bases from J; junction bases left unmatched: 5. The CDR3 bases are TGTGCCAGTAGTCAGACAGGGGGCTCTAATCAGCCCCAGCATTTT. Protein: CASSQTGGSNQPQHF.